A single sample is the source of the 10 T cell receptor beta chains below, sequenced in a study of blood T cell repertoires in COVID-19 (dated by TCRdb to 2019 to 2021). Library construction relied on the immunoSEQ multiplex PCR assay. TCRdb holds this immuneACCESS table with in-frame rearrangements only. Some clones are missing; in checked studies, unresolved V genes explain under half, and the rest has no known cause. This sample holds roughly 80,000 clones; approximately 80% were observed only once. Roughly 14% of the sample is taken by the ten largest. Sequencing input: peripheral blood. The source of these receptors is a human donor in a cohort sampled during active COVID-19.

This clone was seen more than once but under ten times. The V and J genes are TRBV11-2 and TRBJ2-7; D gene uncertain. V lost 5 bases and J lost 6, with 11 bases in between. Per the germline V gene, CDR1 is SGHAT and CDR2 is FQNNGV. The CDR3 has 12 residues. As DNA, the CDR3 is TGTGCCAGCAGCCCAGGTGGGCGCGAGCAGTACTTC. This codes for CASSPGGREQYF. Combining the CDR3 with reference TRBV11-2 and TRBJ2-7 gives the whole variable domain EAGVAQSPRYKIIEKRQSVAFWCNPISGHATLYWYQQILGQGPKLLIQFQNNGVVDDSQLPKDRFSAERLKGVDSTLKIQPAKLEDSAVYLCASSPGGREQYFGPGTRLTVT.

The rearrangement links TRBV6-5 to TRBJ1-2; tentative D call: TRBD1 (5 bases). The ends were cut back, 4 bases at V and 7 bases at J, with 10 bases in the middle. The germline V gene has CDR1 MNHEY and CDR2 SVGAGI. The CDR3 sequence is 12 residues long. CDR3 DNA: TGTGCCAGCAGTTTTACGGGGGTTGGCTACACCTTC. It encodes CASSFTGVGYTF.

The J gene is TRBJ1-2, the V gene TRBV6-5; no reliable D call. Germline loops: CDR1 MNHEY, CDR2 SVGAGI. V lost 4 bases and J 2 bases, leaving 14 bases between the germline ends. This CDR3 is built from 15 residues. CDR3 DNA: TGTGCCAGCAGTTTTAGTACCGGAGGCAACTATGGCTACACCTTC. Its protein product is CASSFSTGGNYGYTF.

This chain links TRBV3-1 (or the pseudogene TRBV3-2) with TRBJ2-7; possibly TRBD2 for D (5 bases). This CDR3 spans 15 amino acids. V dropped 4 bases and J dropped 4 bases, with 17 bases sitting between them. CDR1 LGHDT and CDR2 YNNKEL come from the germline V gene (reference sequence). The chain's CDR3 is CASSRTYEGAYEQYF. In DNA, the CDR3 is TGTGCCAGCAGCCGGACCTACGAGGGCGCTTACGAGCAGTACTTC.

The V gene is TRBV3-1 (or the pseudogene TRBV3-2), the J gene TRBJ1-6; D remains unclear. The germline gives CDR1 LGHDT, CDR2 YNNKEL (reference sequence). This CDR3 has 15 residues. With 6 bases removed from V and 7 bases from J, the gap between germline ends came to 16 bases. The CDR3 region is CASRGGVERNSPLHF. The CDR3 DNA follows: TGTGCCAGCAGGGGTGGTGTTGAGAGGAATTCACCCCTCCACTTT.

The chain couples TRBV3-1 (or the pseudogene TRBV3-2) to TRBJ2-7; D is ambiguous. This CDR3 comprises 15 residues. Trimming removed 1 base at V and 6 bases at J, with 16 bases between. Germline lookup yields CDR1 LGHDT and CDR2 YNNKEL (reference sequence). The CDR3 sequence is CASSQGPGGNLEQYF. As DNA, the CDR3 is TGTGCCAGCAGCCAAGGGCCGGGTGGTAATCTCGAGCAGTACTTC.

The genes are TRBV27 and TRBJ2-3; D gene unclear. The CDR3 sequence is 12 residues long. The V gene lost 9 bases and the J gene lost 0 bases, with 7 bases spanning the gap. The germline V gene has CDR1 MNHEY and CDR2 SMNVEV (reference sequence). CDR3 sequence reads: CASLISTDTQYF. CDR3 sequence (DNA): TGTGCCAGTCTTATTAGCACAGATACGCAGTATTTT.

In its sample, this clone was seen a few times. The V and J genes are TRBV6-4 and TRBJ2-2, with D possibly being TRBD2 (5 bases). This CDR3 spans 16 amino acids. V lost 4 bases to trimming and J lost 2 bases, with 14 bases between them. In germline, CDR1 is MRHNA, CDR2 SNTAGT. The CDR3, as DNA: TGTGCCAGCAGTGTTGAGGGCAGCCTTAACACCGGGGAGCTGTTTTTT. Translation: CASSVEGSLNTGELFF.

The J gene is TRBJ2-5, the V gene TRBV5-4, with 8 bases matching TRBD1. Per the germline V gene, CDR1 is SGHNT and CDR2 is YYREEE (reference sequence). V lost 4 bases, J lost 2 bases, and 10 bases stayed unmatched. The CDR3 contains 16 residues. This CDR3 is CASSHGQGGGQETQYF. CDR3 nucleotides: TGTGCCAGCAGCCACGGACAGGGTGGGGGACAAGAGACCCAGTACTTC.

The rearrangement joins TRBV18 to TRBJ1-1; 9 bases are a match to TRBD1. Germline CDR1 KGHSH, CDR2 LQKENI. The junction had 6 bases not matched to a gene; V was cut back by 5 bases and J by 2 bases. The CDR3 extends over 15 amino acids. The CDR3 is CASSKVGQGNTEAFF. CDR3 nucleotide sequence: TGTGCCAGCTCAAAAGTGGGACAGGGTAACACTGAAGCTTTCTTT. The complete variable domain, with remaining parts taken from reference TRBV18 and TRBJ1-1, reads NAGVMQNPRHLVRRRGQEARLRCSPMKGHSHVYWYRQLPEEGLKFMVYLQKENIIDESGMPKERFSAEFPKEGPSILRIQQVVRGDSAAYFCASSKVGQGNTEAFFGQGTRLTVV.